This T cell receptor (beta chain) is from a study of blood T cell repertoires in COVID-19. Study details: There were acute and convalescent COVID-19 samples, and they came from the United States, Italy and Spain. Sample material is recorded as cDNA or gDNA derived from T cells, B-cell-depleted T cells, or PBMCs.

Per the study methods: Amplification of reference gene primers provided the estimated nucleated cell counts. Profiling relied on immunoSEQ multiplex PCR, and the TCRdb table lists in-frame clones only, not all of them. Clonal size and the V and J genes are those of that table, whereas D and trimming came from the DNA. In the table there are approximately 190,000 clones, 80% to 85% of which are singletons. CDR1 and CDR2 (germline): LGHDT, YNNKEL (reference sequence). Between the trimmed V and J ends, which lost 4 bases and 1 base, there was a span of 9 bases. This CDR3 is 14 amino acids long. The chain recombines TRBV3-1 (or the pseudogene TRBV3-2) with TRBJ2-3; possible D gene TRBD1, 7 bases. Sequenced input: peripheral blood. This TCR was sampled from a woman in her thirties or forties with acute or convalescent COVID-19. Here the CDR3 reads CASSPRGGTDTQYF. CDR3 coding DNA: TGTGCCAGCAGCCCCAGGGGGGGCACAGATACGCAGTATTTT.